Presented here are 20 T cell receptor beta chains from one specimen sequenced in a study of blood T cell repertoires in COVID-19. The protocol was immunoSEQ multiplex PCR, while the TCRdb copy is restricted to in-frame clones and leaves out a portion. The sample yields over 90,000 clones, roughly 87% seen once. The sequencing sample was made of peripheral blood. These receptor sequences come from a woman aged 50 to 65 with COVID-19, enrolled during active disease.

The CDR3, as DNA: TGCGCCAGCAGTAGCGGGGGGACAGATACGCAGTATTTT. Translated, it gives CASSSGGTDTQYF. The chain uses TRBV10-1 and TRBJ2-3, with 9 bases fitting TRBD2. This CDR3 has 13 residues. The V gene end was trimmed by 5 bases and the J gene end by 3 bases; junction bases not matched to a gene: 0. Germline V lookup: CDR1 WNHNN, CDR2 SYGVQD (reference sequence).

The CDR3 sequence: CASSLQGQGGSEQFF. The CDR3 bases are TGCGCCAGCAGCTTGCAAGGACAGGGGGGTAGTGAGCAGTTCTTC. J is TRBJ2-1 and V is TRBV5-1; 10 nucleotides align to TRBD1. Germline CDR1 reads SGHRS; CDR2 reads YFSETQ. The CDR3 contains 15 residues. V shed 1 base, J shed 9 bases, and the junction held 7 bases outside the gene matches.

The CDR3 DNA sequence: TGCGCCAGCAGTCTCGATGAGGGGGGGGGCAATCAGCCCCAGCATTTT. Its translation: CASSLDEGGGNQPQHF. The V gene is TRBV5-1, the J gene TRBJ1-5, with D perhaps TRBD1 (6 bases). Germline CDR1 is SGHRS and CDR2 is YFSETQ. V shed 5 bases and J shed 2 bases, with 17 bases lying between them. The CDR3 extends over 16 amino acids.

V and J are TRBV30 and TRBJ2-1, with 9 bases identical to TRBD1. This CDR3 has 16 amino acids. CDR1 is GTSNPN, CDR2 SVGIG, per germline (reference sequence). V lost 1 base and J lost 7; bases outside the gene matches: 11. DNA for the CDR3: TGTGCCTGGAGTGCTTACAGGGGGCGCGGCGAGAATGAGCAGTTCTTC. Encoded protein: CAWSAYRGRGENEQFF.

This clone appeared once. This rearrangement joins TRBV7-2 to TRBJ2-3, with 11 bases aligning to TRBD2. The CDR3 runs to 13 residues. The germline CDR1 and CDR2 sequences are SGHTA and FQGNSA. V was clipped by 4 bases and J by 8 bases; unmatched bases: 2. CDR3 in amino acids: CASSSGTSGTQYF. For the CDR3, the DNA is TGTGCCAGCAGCTCCGGGACTAGCGGTACGCAGTATTTT.

The V and J genes are TRBV30 and TRBJ1-5; TRBD1 is a possible D gene (6 bases). Trimming stripped 2 bases from V and 2 bases from J, with 10 bases between. The CDR3 extends over 14 amino acids. In germline, CDR1 is GTSNPN, CDR2 SVGIG (reference sequence). CDR3 sequence: CAWSTGIGNQPQHF. Written as DNA, the CDR3 is TGTGCCTGGAGTACAGGGATTGGCAATCAGCCCCAGCATTTT. The full variable domain, its missing parts supplied by reference TRBV30 and TRBJ1-5, is SQTIHQWPATLVQPVGSPLSLECTVEGTSNPNLYWYRQAAGRGLQLLFYSVGIGQISSEVPQNLSASRPQDRQFILSSKKLLLSDSGFYLCAWSTGIGNQPQHFGDGTRLSIL.

J is TRBJ1-1 and V is TRBV2, with 9 nucleotides matching TRBD1. The germline gives CDR1 SNHLY, CDR2 FYNNEI. This CDR3 contains 15 residues. V lost 9 bases and J lost 4; bases outside the gene matches: 12. CDR3 DNA sequence: TGTGCCAGTACCCCAACAGGGGGCTCGATCACTGAAGCTTTCTTT. Its protein product is CASTPTGGSITEAFF.

The chain couples TRBV7-9 to TRBJ2-1, with 9 bases aligning to TRBD2. Germline V gene lookup returns CDR1 SEHNR and CDR2 FQNEAQ (reference sequence). V lost 5 bases, J lost 9 bases, and 17 bases stayed unmatched. This CDR3 spans 17 amino acids. This chain's CDR3 is CASSSRLAVSLYPEQFF. The CDR3 DNA follows: TGTGCCAGCAGCAGCCGACTAGCGGTGTCCCTATACCCTGAGCAGTTCTTC.

V usage is TRBV27 and J usage is TRBJ1-5; 7 bases line up with TRBD1. V lost 1 base, J lost 5 bases, and 11 bases stayed unmatched. CDR3 length equals 17 residues. From germline, CDR1 is MNHEY and CDR2 SMNVEV (reference sequence). CDR3 nucleotides: TGTGCCAGCAGTTTATTTTCCCCCCTCAGGGGGGATCAGCCCCAGCATTTT. It encodes CASSLFSPLRGDQPQHF.

This clone has just one count. The rearrangement links TRBV4-3 to TRBJ2-7; D remains ambiguous. CDR1 LGHNA and CDR2 YSLEER come from the germline V gene. The CDR3 covers 13 residues. Trimming shortened V by 3 bases and J by 2 bases, and 8 bases separated the two germline ends. CDR3 in DNA: TGCGCCAGCAGCCAGGCCGGAGCCTACGAGCAGTACTTC. It translates to CASSQAGAYEQYF.

V and J are TRBV5-6 and TRBJ2-3, with 7 bases lining up with TRBD1. Germline V gene lookup returns CDR1 SGHDT and CDR2 YYEEEE. V shed 2 bases, J shed 3 bases, and the junction held 3 bases outside the gene matches. The CDR3 contains 14 residues. The CDR3 DNA sequence: TGTGCCAGCAGCTTAGGGGGCGCGACAGATACGCAGTATTTT. Its translation: CASSLGGATDTQYF.

This clone was detected a few times. The V call is TRBV7-9, the J call TRBJ1-5; TRBD1 aligns across 8 bases. Per the germline V gene, CDR1 is SEHNR and CDR2 is FQNEAQ (reference sequence). This CDR3 region has 15 residues. V lost 3 bases and J lost 6; bases outside the gene matches: 7. The CDR3 DNA follows: TGTGCCAGCAGCTTCGGGGACAGGAAAGGTCAGCCCCAGCATTTT. Its protein is CASSFGDRKGQPQHF.

CDR3 sequence reads: CASSTGGTGPTGYTF. CDR3 nucleotides: TGTGCCAGCAGTACCGGCGGGACAGGCCCGACTGGCTACACCTTC. This chain joins TRBV6-5 and TRBJ1-2, with 8 bases matching TRBD1. Trimming removed 5 bases from V and 7 bases from J; junction bases left unmatched: 12. The CDR3 has 15 amino acids. CDR1 and CDR2 (germline): MNHEY, SVGAGI.

V is TRBV28 and J is TRBJ1-4; TRBD1 aligns across 8 bases. Germline V gene lookup returns CDR1 MDHEN and CDR2 SYDVKM. This CDR3 has 13 amino acids. The trim removed 6 bases at V and 9 bases at J, leaving 6 bases unmatched. This CDR3 reads CASRSDREQKLFF. The CDR3 DNA follows: TGTGCCAGCAGATCGGACAGGGAACAAAAACTGTTTTTT.

V usage is TRBV5-1 and J usage is TRBJ1-2; D may be TRBD1 (6 bases). V lost 1 base and J 4 bases, leaving 11 bases between the germline ends. CDR1 is SGHRS and CDR2 is YFSETQ in the germline V gene. CDR3 length: 14 residues. Here the CDR3 reads CASSLQGGGYGYTF. In DNA form, the CDR3 reads TGCGCCAGCAGCTTGCAGGGAGGGGGCTATGGCTACACCTTC.

The J gene is TRBJ2-7, the V gene TRBV7-3, with a possible D match to TRBD1 (5 bases). CDR1 and CDR2 (germline): SGHTA, FQGTGA. The length of the CDR3 is 16 residues. The germline V and J ends were trimmed by 2 bases and 3 bases, with 17 bases remaining between them. The CDR3 loop reads CASSLSPTALFYEQYF. CDR3 sequence (DNA): TGTGCCAGCAGCTTATCCCCGACAGCGCTATTCTACGAGCAGTACTTC.

The chain joins TRBV7-2 to TRBJ2-5; 9 bases are a match to TRBD2. The germline CDR1 and CDR2 sequences are SGHTA and FQGNSA. Trimming cost V 6 bases and J 5 bases; bases outside gene matches: 7. CDR3 size: 14 residues. Written as DNA, the CDR3 is TGTGCCAGCAGAGAGCGGGGGGCCCGGGAGACCCAGTACTTC. The encoded protein is CASRERGARETQYF.

V and J are TRBV19 and TRBJ2-7; a possible D gene is TRBD2 (5 bases). Trimming shortened V by 1 base and J by 3 bases, and 7 bases separated the two germline ends. Germline CDR1 reads LNHDA; CDR2 reads SQIVND (reference sequence). The CDR3 extends over 13 amino acids. In DNA form, the CDR3 reads TGTGCCAGTAGTATAGTAGGAGGCTACGAGCAGTACTTC. This gives the protein CASSIVGGYEQYF.

This rearrangement joins TRBV10-1 to TRBJ2-7; a weak D match, TRBD2 (6 bases). Germline CDR1 is WNHNN and CDR2 is SYGVQD (reference sequence). This CDR3 has 13 residues. Trimming left V 4 bases short and J 6 bases short, with 13 bases between. CDR3 loop: CASSVSGSGEQYF. The CDR3 DNA reads as TGCGCCAGCAGTGTTAGCGGTTCGGGCGAGCAGTACTTC.

This sequence joins TRBV28 and TRBJ1-2; maybe TRBD1 (5 bases). V was clipped by 6 bases and J by 8 bases, with 16 bases between them. Germline lookup yields CDR1 MDHEN and CDR2 SYDVKM. The CDR3 contains 13 residues. CDR3 sequence reads: CASRPHGGEGYTF. CDR3 in DNA: TGTGCCAGCAGACCCCATGGAGGGGAGGGCTACACCTTC.